A single sample gave rise to the 16 T cell receptor beta chains below, sequenced in a study of PD-1 blockade in classical Hodgkin lymphoma. Every one of the patients relapsed after autologous stem cell transplantation (brentuximab vedotin exposure was variable). TCRdb's copy holds only in-frame clones and misses some; the assay was immunoSEQ multiplex PCR. The sample has 25,000 to 30,000 clones, 70% seen once. The material sequenced was peripheral blood mononuclear cells (PBMCs), taken before the second cycle of nivolumab. These receptors all stem from a human donor with classical Hodgkin lymphoma.

The chain combines TRBV7-9 with TRBJ2-1, with a weak D call TRBD1 (6 bases). The CDR3 has 15 residues. V gave up 2 bases and J gave up 6 bases, with 14 bases separating them. Looked up from germline, CDR1 is SEHNR and CDR2 is FQNEAQ (reference sequence). Here the CDR3 DNA reads TGTGCCAGCAGCTTATCGGGGACAATAGCCAATGAGCAGTTCTTC. As protein: CASSLSGTIANEQFF.

This clone was counted between two and nine times. The chain combines TRBV7-2 with TRBJ2-7, with D possibly being TRBD1 (6 bases). The V end was cut by 1 base, the J end by 1 base, with 8 bases between. Germline CDR1 SGHTA, CDR2 FQGNSA. The CDR3 contains 14 residues. The CDR3 DNA reads TGTGCCAGCAGCTTAGGGACAGCTTCCTACGAGCAGTACTTC. Translating it yields CASSLGTASYEQYF.

Here the CDR3 DNA reads TGTGCCAGTAGGCCTACACCAGGGACAGGCTACGAGCAGTACTTC. Protein product: CASRPTPGTGYEQYF. V and J are TRBV19 and TRBJ2-7; 8 bases line up with TRBD1. This CDR3 has 15 residues. V dropped 6 bases and J dropped 3; count of bases not matched to a gene: 10. From germline, CDR1 is LNHDA and CDR2 SQIVND (reference sequence).

The rearrangement uses TRBV15 and TRBJ1-5; D is perhaps TRBD1 (6 bases). Trimming took 5 bases from V and 0 from J, leaving 11 bases between them. Germline V gene lookup returns CDR1 LNHNV and CDR2 YYDKDF (reference sequence). CDR3 size: 15 residues. The CDR3 loop reads CATSSGQISNQPQHF. CDR3 sequence (DNA): TGTGCCACCAGCTCCGGACAGATTAGCAATCAGCCCCAGCATTTT.

This chain uses TRBV4-3 with TRBJ2-5, with D uncertain. CDR3 length: 16 amino acids. Per germline, CDR1 LGHNA and CDR2 YSLEER. Deletions cut 0 bases from V and 5 bases from J, with 16 bases between. For the CDR3, the DNA is TGCGCCAGCAGCCAAGATAGGGCCCTTCGATCGGAGACCCAGTACTTC. It yields the protein CASSQDRALRSETQYF.

This clone was detected many times. The chain employs TRBV7-9 and TRBJ2-6; possible D gene TRBD2, 5 bases. Trimming took 5 bases from V and 0 from J, leaving 14 bases between them. CDR3 size: 17 residues. Germline CDR1 and CDR2: SEHNR and FQNEAQ (reference sequence). The chain's CDR3 is CASSVVGSFSGANVLTF. CDR3 nucleotides: TGTGCCAGCAGCGTTGTTGGGAGCTTCTCTGGGGCCAACGTCCTGACTTTC.

The chain has TRBV6-5 and TRBJ2-7; TRBD2 matches 7 bases. Per the germline V gene, CDR1 is MNHEY and CDR2 is SVGAGI. The trim removed 0 bases at V and 2 bases at J, leaving 1 base unmatched. This CDR3 is 14 amino acids long. In nucleotides, the CDR3 is TGTGCCAGCAGTTACTCGGGACTACCCTACGAGCAGTACTTC. Protein: CASSYSGLPYEQYF.

In this sample, this clone turned up a few times. Written as DNA, the CDR3 is TGCAGCGTGGGGGGTAGCGGGGCGAACTATGGCTACACCTTC. This gives the protein CSVGGSGANYGYTF. The chain couples TRBV29-1 to TRBJ1-2; tentatively, D is TRBD1 (5 bases). V was shortened by 6 bases and J by 2 bases, with 16 bases between the two germline ends. The CDR3 has 14 amino acids. Germline V gene lookup returns CDR1 SQVTM and CDR2 ANQGSEA. Filled out from reference TRBV29-1 and TRBJ1-2, the complete variable domain reads SAVISQKPSRDICQRGTSLTIQCQVDSQVTMMFWYRQQPGQSLTLIATANQGSEATYESGFVIDKFPISRPNLTFSTLTVSNMSPEDSSIYLCSVGGSGANYGYTFGSGTRLTVV.

The CDR3, as DNA: TGCGCCAGCAGCCAAGGGTCGGCAGGGGGTAGTGGCTACACCTTC. This encodes CASSQGSAGGSGYTF. The V call is TRBV4-1, the J call TRBJ1-2, with TRBD1 matching 7 bases. In germline, CDR1 is MGHRA, CDR2 YSYEKL. After removal of 1 base from V and 7 bases from J, the junction contained 9 bases not matched to a gene. This CDR3 is built from 15 residues.

The count of this clone is one. CDR3: CASSLEGTGSSSGANVLTF. In nucleotides, the CDR3 is TGTGCCAGCAGCTTGGAAGGGACAGGGTCAAGCTCTGGGGCCAACGTCCTGACTTTC. The chain has TRBV5-5 and TRBJ2-6; 9 bases match TRBD1. The CDR3 covers 19 residues. The V and J ends lost 0 bases and 0 bases, in that order; junction bases with no gene match: 7. Germline assignment: CDR1 SGHKS and CDR2 YYEKEE (reference sequence).

The rearrangement uses TRBV9 and TRBJ2-2; D uncertain. V lost 4 bases and J 3 bases, leaving 16 bases between the germline ends. The V gene's germline CDR1 is SGDLS and CDR2 YYNGEE. This CDR3 comprises 16 residues. CDR3 DNA sequence: TGTGCCAGCAGCCCCCCGGGCAGTCAAGACACCGGGGAGCTGTTTTTT. This encodes CASSPPGSQDTGELFF.

The chain is built from TRBV6-1 and TRBJ2-7, with TRBD2 matching over 8 bases. This CDR3 spans 13 amino acids. Per germline, CDR1 MNHNS and CDR2 SASEGT. V trimming: 5 bases; J trimming: 4 bases; junction bases outside the gene matches: 4. CDR3: CASSITSGYEQYV. The CDR3 nucleotides read TGTGCCAGCAGTATTACTAGCGGATACGAGCAGTACGTC.

This CDR3 is CASSQDRGPSEQYF. In nucleotides, the CDR3 is TGTGCCAGCAGCCAAGACAGGGGGCCAAGCGAGCAGTACTTC. The chain carries TRBV4-2 and TRBJ2-7, with 8 nucleotides matching TRBD1. Germline V gene lookup returns CDR1 LGHNA and CDR2 YNFKEQ. CDR3 size: 14 residues. Trimming took 0 bases from V and 6 from J; bases not matched to a gene: 4.

V is TRBV7-9 and J is TRBJ2-1, with unresolved D. CDR3 length: 13 amino acids. V lost 1 base, J lost 8 bases, and 9 bases lay in between. The germline V gene encodes CDR1 SEHNR and CDR2 FQNEAQ (reference sequence). CDR3 amino acids: CASSLGGVYEQFF. CDR3 nucleotide sequence: TGTGCCAGCAGCTTAGGTGGCGTATATGAGCAGTTCTTC. The full variable domain, rest sourced from reference TRBV7-9 and TRBJ2-1, is DTGVSQNPRHKITKRGQNVTFRCDPISEHNRLYWYRQTLGQGPEFLTYFQNEAQLEKSRLLSDRFSAERPKGSFSTLEIQRTEQGDSAMYLCASSLGGVYEQFFGPGTRLTVL.

This clone was seen only once. V usage is TRBV7-9 and J usage is TRBJ1-2; D remains ambiguous. Trimming took off 0 bases at V and 0 bases at J, with 8 bases between the two ends. The CDR3 has 15 residues. Germline V lookup: CDR1 SEHNR, CDR2 FQNEAQ (reference sequence). CDR3: CASSLAPGSNYGYTF. The CDR3, as DNA: TGTGCCAGCAGCTTAGCCCCGGGATCTAACTATGGCTACACCTTC.

The chain links TRBV7-2 to TRBJ1-1, with D unclear. Looked up from germline, CDR1 is SGHTA and CDR2 is FQGNSA. This CDR3 has 13 residues. Trimming stripped 2 bases from V and 8 bases from J, with 12 bases between. The CDR3 here is CASSLSRELEAFF. The CDR3 DNA reads TGTGCCAGCAGCTTATCCCGCGAGTTAGAAGCTTTCTTT.